These 15 T cell receptor beta chains were sequenced from one sample in a study of cytomegalovirus exposure and HLA in healthy donors. Using immunoSEQ multiplex PCR, the repertoire was profiled, and TCRdb retains in-frame clones only, with some absent. The data show about 160,000 clones, with 84% seen just once and about a tenth held by the top ten. The sample consisted of PBMCs. The receptors were gathered from a man aged 25-45 years in good health and CMV-seropositive.

The chain carries TRBV9 and TRBJ2-7; possibly TRBD1 for D (6 bases). With 3 bases removed from V and 7 bases from J, the gap between germline ends came to 17 bases. In germline, CDR1 is SGDLS, CDR2 YYNGEE. CDR3 length equals 14 residues. CDR3 sequence: CASSAGHRDGEQYF. For the CDR3, the DNA is TGTGCCAGCAGCGCGGGTCACAGGGACGGAGAGCAGTACTTC.

The chain uses TRBV30 and TRBJ2-3; 7 bases map to TRBD1. CDR1 and CDR2 (germline): GTSNPN, SVGIG (reference sequence). V lost 7 bases to trimming and J lost 3 bases; unmatched junction nucleotides: 4. This CDR3 spans 12 amino acids. The CDR3 bases are TGTGCCTCGAGACAGGGTACAGATACGCAGTATTTT. Translation: CASRQGTDTQYF.

J is TRBJ1-6 and V is TRBV7-2; TRBD1 might be the D (6 bases). In germline, CDR1 is SGHTA, CDR2 FQGNSA. Trimming took 3 bases from V and 10 from J, leaving 13 bases between them. The CDR3 contains 14 residues. The CDR3 is CASSFSGGGSPLHF. As DNA, the CDR3 is TGTGCCAGCAGCTTCTCTGGGGGCGGGTCACCCCTCCACTTT.

The rearrangement links TRBV7-2 to TRBJ2-2; 7 bases are shared with TRBD2. Trimming at V came to 1 base and at J to 6 bases, leaving 2 bases not matched to a gene. Germline CDR1 is SGHTA and CDR2 is FQGNSA. The CDR3 has 14 amino acids. CDR3 sequence reads: CASSLERDSGELFF. The CDR3 region has the DNA TGTGCCAGCAGCTTAGAGCGGGATTCCGGGGAGCTGTTTTTT.

The chain uses TRBV7-8 and TRBJ1-5; 7 nucleotides align to TRBD1. Germline CDR1 and CDR2: SGHVS and FQNEAQ. The junction had 4 bases not matched to a gene; V was cut back by 5 bases and J by 0 bases. The CDR3 covers 15 residues. CDR3 amino acids: CASSLGQISNQPQHF. DNA for the CDR3: TGTGCCAGCAGCCTGGGACAGATTAGCAATCAGCCCCAGCATTTT.

The chain couples TRBV19 to TRBJ1-5; TRBD1 matches 11 bases. The trim removed 7 bases at V and 0 bases at J, leaving 8 bases unmatched. This CDR3 has 17 amino acids. CDR1 LNHDA and CDR2 SQIVND come from the germline V gene (reference sequence). CDR3 sequence: CASKGDRGSHSNQPQHF. The CDR3 region has the DNA TGTGCCAGTAAGGGGGACAGGGGGTCTCATAGCAATCAGCCCCAGCATTTT.

DNA of the CDR3: TGTGCCAGCAGTTTATATAGATATGGCTACACCTTC. Translating it yields CASSLYRYGYTF. V gene TRBV28 combines with J gene TRBJ1-2; no clear D gene. This CDR3 is built from 12 residues. CDR1 and CDR2 (germline): MDHEN, SYDVKM. Trimming pared 1 base from V and 5 bases from J, leaving 5 bases between.

This clone was detected a few times. This chain joins TRBV4-3 and TRBJ1-6, with 9 positions matching TRBD1. Germline V gives CDR1 LGHNA, CDR2 YSLEER. The CDR3 is 17 amino acids. With V trimmed by 0 bases and J by 7 bases, 7 bases remained unmatched. CDR3 amino acids: CASSQEINGQGNSPLHF. In DNA, the CDR3 is TGCGCCAGCAGCCAAGAAATCAACGGACAGGGGAATTCACCCCTCCACTTT.

The chain's CDR3 is CASSRGQKRTGELFF. The CDR3 bases are TGTGCCAGCAGCCGCGGACAGAAAAGGACCGGGGAGCTGTTTTTT. This rearrangement joins TRBV7-6 to TRBJ2-2, with a tentative D call TRBD1 (6 bases). CDR1 and CDR2 (germline): SGHVS, FNYEAQ. The CDR3 covers 15 residues. Trimming stripped 5 bases from V and 5 bases from J, with 15 bases between.

Turning to this clone: The junction departs from the called germline gene at one end, perhaps through a read error. The chain joins TRBV7-7 to TRBJ1-3; D remains unclear. This CDR3 is 15 amino acids long. Germline V gene data show CDR1 as SSHAT and CDR2 as FNYEAQ (reference sequence). The CDR3 DNA sequence: TGTGCTAGCAGCTTAACTGCCGCCTCTGGAAACACCATATATTTT. Translated, it gives CASSLTAASGNTIYF. Combining the CDR3 with reference TRBV7-7 and TRBJ1-3 gives the whole variable domain GAGVSQSPRYKVTKRGQDVTLRCDPISSHATLYWYQQALGQGPEFLTYFNYEAQPDKSGLPSDRFSAERPEGSISTLTIQRTEQRDSAMYRCASSLTAASGNTIYFGEGSWLTVV.

The chain recombines TRBV27 with TRBJ2-2; 10 positions agree with TRBD2. Germline V gene lookup returns CDR1 MNHEY and CDR2 SMNVEV (reference sequence). Trimming removed 5 bases from V and 3 bases from J; junction bases left unmatched: 3. The CDR3 runs 15 residues. In nucleotides, the CDR3 is TGTGCCAGCAGTAAGACTAGCGGGTACACCGGGGAGCTGTTTTTT. It codes for CASSKTSGYTGELFF.

The chain is built from TRBV6-5 and TRBJ1-2; D remains unclear. This CDR3 region has 13 residues. Deletions cut 6 bases from V and 2 bases from J, with 10 bases between. Looked up from germline, CDR1 is MNHEY and CDR2 is SVGAGI. CDR3: CASSLGSNYGYTF. For the CDR3, the DNA is TGTGCCAGCAGCCTCGGGTCCAACTATGGCTACACCTTC.

The chain couples TRBV28 to TRBJ2-3; maybe TRBD1 (6 bases). The CDR3 extends over 17 amino acids. Germline CDR1 MDHEN, CDR2 SYDVKM. Trimming stripped 4 bases from V and 2 bases from J, with 19 bases between. CDR3 nucleotides: TGTGCCAGCAGTTCGGTCTACTGGGACAAGCACACAGATACGCAGTATTTT. Translation: CASSSVYWDKHTDTQYF.

The chain is built from TRBV29-1 and TRBJ1-2; 8 positions match TRBD1. With V trimmed by 7 bases and J by 8 bases, 15 bases remained unmatched. Germline values: CDR1 SQVTM, CDR2 ANQGSEA. The CDR3 is 14 amino acids. The CDR3 nucleotides are TGCAGCGCTACCCCGGACAGGGACCACTGGGGCTACACCTTC. Amino acids: CSATPDRDHWGYTF.

V is TRBV7-2 and J is TRBJ1-6, with D possibly being TRBD1 (5 bases). The CDR3 covers 16 residues. Trimming removed 5 bases at V and 7 bases at J, with 18 bases between. Germline V gene data show CDR1 as SGHTA and CDR2 as FQGNSA. CDR3 loop: CASSKNSGVGNSPLHF. The CDR3 DNA sequence: TGTGCCAGCAGCAAAAACTCGGGGGTAGGCAATTCACCCCTCCACTTT.